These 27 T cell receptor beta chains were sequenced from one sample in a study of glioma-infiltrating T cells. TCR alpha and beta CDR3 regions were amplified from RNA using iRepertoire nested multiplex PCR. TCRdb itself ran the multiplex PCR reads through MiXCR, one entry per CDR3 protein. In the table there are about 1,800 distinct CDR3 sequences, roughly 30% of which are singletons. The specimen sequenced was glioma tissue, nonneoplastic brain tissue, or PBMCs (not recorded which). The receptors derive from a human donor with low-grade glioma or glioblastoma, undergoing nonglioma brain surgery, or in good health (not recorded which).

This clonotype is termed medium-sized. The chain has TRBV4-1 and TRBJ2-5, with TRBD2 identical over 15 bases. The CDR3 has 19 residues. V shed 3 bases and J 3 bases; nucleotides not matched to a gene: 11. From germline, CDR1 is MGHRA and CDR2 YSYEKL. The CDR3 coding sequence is TGCGCCAGCAGCCACCCCGGACTAGCGGGAGGGCCCGGGAAAGAGACCCAGTACTTC. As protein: CASSHPGLAGGPGKETQYF.

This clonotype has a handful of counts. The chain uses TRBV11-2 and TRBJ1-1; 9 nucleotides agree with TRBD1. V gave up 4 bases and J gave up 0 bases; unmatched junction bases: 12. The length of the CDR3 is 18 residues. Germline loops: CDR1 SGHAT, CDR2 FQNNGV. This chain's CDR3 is CASSSDRTGVGMNTEAFF. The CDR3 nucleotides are TGTGCCAGCAGCTCTGACCGGACAGGGGTCGGAATGAACACTGAAGCTTTCTTT.

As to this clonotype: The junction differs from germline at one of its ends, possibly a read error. CDR3 DNA sequence: TGTGCCAGCCACGGGGGCTTTGGGAATTCACCCTTCCACTTT. Protein: CASHGGFGNSPFHF. The chain carries TRBV2 and TRBJ1-6; tentatively, D is TRBD1 (6 bases). Germline V lookup: CDR1 SNHLY, CDR2 FYNNEI. The CDR3 runs to 14 residues.

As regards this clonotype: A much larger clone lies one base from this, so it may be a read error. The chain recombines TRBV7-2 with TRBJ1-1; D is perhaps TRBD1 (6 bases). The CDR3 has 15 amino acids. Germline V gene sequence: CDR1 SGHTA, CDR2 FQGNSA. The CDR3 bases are TGTGCCAGCAGCTTAGTCGGGGGGCGGTACACTAAAGCTTTCTTT. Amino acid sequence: CASSLVGGRYTKAFF.

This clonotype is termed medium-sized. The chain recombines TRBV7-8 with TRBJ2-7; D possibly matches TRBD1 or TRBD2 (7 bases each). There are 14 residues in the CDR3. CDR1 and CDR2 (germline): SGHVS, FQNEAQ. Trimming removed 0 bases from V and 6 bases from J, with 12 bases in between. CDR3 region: CASSLAGRGGEQYF. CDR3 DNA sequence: TGTGCCAGCAGCTTAGCTGGCAGGGGGGGCGAGCAGTACTTC.

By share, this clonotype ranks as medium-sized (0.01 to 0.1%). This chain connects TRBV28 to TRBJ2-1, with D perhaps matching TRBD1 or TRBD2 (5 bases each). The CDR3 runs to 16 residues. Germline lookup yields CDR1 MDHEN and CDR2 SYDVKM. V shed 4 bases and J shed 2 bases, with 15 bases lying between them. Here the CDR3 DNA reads TGTGCCAGCAGTTCTTGGGGCGGGCGCCCCTACAATGAGCAGTTCTTC. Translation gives CASSSWGGRPYNEQFF.

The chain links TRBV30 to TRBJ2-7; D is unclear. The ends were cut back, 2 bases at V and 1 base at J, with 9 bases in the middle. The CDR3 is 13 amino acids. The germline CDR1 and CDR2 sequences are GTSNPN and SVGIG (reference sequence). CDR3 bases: TGTGCCTGGAGTCTAGGTCCTTCCTACGAGCAGTACTTC. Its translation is CAWSLGPSYEQYF.

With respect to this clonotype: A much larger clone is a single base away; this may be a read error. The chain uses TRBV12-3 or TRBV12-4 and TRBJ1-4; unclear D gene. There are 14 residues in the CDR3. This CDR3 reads CASSLALLNEKVFF. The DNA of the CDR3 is TGTGCCAGCAGTTTGGCTCTTCTGAATGAAAAAGTGTTTTTT.

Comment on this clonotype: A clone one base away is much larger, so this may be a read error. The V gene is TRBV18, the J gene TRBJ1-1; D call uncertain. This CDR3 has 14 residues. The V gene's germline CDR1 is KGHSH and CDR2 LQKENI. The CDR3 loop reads CANSQTRQNTEAFF. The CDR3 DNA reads TGTGCCAACTCACAAACCCGTCAGAACACTGAAGCTTTCTTT.

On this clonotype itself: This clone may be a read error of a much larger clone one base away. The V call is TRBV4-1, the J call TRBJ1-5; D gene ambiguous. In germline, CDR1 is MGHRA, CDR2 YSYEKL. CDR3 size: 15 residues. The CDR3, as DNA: TGCGCCAGCAGCCAAGGGTCGAATAGCAATCAGCCCAAGCATTTT. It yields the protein CASSQGSNSNQPKHF.

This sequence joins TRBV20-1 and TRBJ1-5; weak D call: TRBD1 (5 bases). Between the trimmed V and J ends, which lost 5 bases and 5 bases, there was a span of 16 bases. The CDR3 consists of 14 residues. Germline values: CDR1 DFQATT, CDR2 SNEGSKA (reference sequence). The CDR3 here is CSAGIQVGYQPQHF. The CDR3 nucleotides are TGCAGTGCTGGAATACAGGTGGGCTATCAGCCCCAGCATTTT.

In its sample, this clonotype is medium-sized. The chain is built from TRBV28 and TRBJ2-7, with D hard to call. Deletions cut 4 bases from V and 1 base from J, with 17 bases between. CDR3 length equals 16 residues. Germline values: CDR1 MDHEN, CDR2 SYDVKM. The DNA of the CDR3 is TGTGCCAGCAGTTGGTCGCACTTAAGAACTTCCTACGAGCAGTACTTC. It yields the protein CASSWSHLRTSYEQYF.

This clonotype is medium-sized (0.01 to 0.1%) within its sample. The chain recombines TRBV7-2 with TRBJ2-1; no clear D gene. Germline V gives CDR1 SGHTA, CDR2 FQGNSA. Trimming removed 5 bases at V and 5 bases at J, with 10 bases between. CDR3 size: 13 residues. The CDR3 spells CASSPYLNNEQFF. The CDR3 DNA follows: TGTGCCAGCAGCCCCTACTTGAACAATGAGCAGTTCTTC.

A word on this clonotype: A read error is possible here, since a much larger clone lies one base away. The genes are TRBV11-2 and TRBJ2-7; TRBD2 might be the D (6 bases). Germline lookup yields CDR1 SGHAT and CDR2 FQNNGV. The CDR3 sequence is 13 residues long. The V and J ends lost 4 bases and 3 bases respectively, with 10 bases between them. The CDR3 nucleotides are TGTGCCAGCAGCTGGGGGGACTGCTACGAGCAGTACTTC. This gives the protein CASSWGDCYEQYF.

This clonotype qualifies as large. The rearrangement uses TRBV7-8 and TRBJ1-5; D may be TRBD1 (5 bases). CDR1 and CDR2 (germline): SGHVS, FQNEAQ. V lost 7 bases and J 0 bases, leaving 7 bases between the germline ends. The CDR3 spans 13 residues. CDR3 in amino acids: CASMTDSNQPQHF. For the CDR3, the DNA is TGTGCCAGCATGACAGATAGCAATCAGCCCCAGCATTTT.

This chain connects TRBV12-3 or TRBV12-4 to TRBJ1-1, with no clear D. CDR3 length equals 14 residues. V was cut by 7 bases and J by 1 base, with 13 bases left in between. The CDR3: CASTPLGGNTEAFF. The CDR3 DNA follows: TGTGCCAGCACTCCCCTCGGTGGGAACACTGAAGCTTTCTTT.

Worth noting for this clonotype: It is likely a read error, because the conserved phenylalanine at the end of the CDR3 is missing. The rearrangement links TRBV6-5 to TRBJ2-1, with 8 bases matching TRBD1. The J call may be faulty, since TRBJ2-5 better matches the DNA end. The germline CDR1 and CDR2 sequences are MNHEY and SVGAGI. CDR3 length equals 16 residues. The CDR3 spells CASSYSGQVYQETQYL. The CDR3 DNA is TGTGCCAGCAGTTACTCGGGACAGGTGTATCAAGAAACCCAGTACCTC.

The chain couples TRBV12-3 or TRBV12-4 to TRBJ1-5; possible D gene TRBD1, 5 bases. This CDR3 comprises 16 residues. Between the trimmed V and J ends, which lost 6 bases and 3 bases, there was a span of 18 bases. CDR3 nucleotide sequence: TGTGCCAGCAGGGGGGAAGGGAACAGGAACAATCAGCCCCAGCATTTT. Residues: CASRGEGNRNNQPQHF.

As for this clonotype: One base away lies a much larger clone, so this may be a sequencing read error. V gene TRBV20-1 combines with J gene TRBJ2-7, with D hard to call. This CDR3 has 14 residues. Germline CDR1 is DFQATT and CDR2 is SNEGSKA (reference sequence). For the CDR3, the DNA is TGCAGTGCTAGAGCCGCCGGTGGCTCCTACGAGCGGTACTTC. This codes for CSARAAGGSYERYF.

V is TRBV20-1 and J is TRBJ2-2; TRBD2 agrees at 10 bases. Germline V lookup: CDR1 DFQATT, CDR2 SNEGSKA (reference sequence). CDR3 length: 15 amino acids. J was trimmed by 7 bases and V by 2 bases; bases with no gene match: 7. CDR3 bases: TGCAGTGCTAGAACTAGCGGGACCGACAACGGGGAGCTGTTTTTT. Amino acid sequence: CSARTSGTDNGELFF.

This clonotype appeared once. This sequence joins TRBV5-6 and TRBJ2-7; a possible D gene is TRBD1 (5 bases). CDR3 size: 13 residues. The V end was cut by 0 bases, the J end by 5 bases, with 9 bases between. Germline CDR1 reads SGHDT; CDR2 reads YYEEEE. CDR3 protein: CASSLEGWDEQYF. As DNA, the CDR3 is TGTGCCAGCAGCTTGGAGGGGTGGGACGAGCAGTACTTC.

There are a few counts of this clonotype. This chain's CDR3 is CASSPSGRARTDTQYF. For the CDR3, the DNA is TGTGCCAGCAGCCCGAGCGGGAGGGCTAGGACAGATACGCAGTATTTT. The V call is TRBV7-9, the J call TRBJ2-3; 10 nucleotides line up with TRBD2. V was clipped by 5 bases and J by 3 bases; unmatched bases: 8. CDR1 is SEHNR and CDR2 is FQNEAQ in the germline V gene (reference sequence). The CDR3 is 16 residues long.

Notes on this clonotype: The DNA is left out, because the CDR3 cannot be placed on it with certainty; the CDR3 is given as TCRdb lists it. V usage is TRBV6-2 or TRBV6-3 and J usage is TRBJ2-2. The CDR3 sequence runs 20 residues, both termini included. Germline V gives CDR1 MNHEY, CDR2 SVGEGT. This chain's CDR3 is CASSFYICSAVGPNAGELFF.

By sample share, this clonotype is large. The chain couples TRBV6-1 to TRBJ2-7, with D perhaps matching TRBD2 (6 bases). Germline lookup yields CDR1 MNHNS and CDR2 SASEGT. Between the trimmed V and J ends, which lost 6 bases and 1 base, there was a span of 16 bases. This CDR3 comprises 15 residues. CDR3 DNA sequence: TGTGCCAGCAGCTATTCCCGGGACTCTTCCTACGAGCAGTACTTC. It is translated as CASSYSRDSSYEQYF.

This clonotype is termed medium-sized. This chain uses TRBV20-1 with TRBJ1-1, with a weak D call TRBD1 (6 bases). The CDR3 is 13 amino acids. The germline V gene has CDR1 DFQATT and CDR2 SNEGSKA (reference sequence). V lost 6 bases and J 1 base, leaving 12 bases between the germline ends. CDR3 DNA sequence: TGCAGTGCCCGGGACACTACGAACACTGAAGCTTTCTTT. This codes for CSARDTTNTEAFF.

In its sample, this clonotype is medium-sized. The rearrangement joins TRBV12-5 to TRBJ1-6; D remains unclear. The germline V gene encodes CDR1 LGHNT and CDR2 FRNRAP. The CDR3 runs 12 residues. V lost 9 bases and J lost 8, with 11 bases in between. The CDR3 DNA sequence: TGTGCTAGCATGAACACCGATTCACCCCTCCACTTT. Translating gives CASMNTDSPLHF.

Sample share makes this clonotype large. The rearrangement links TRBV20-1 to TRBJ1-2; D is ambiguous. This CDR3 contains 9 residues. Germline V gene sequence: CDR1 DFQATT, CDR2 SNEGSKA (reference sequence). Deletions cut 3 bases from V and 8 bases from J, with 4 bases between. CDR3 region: CSASPGYTF. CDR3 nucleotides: TGCAGTGCTAGTCCCGGCTACACCTTC.